This T cell receptor (beta chain) was captured in a study of blood T cell repertoires in COVID-19. Study at large: COVID-19 samples from acute and convalescent phases originated in the United States, Italy and Spain. PBMCs, B-cell-depleted T cells, or T cells provided the cDNA or gDNA that made up the material.

Generated by immunoSEQ multiplex PCR, the TCRdb table keeps only in-frame clones and is missing some. In the table there are under 350,000 clones, approximately 86% of which are singletons. The sequence came from a man in his 70s with acute or convalescent COVID-19. Input material: peripheral blood.

The CDR3 nucleotides read TGTGCCAGTAGTCAGGGCGGGAATCTAGGAGATACGCAGTATTTT. Encoded protein: CASSQGGNLGDTQYF. The V call is TRBV19, the J call TRBJ2-3, with D maybe TRBD2 (6 bases). V was clipped by 5 bases and J by 5 bases, with 17 bases between them. From germline, CDR1 is LNHDA and CDR2 SQIVND (reference sequence). This CDR3 spans 15 amino acids. The whole variable domain, filled in from reference TRBV19 and TRBJ2-3, reads DGGITQSPKYLFRKEGQNVTLSCEQNLNHDAMYWYRQDPGQGLRLIYYSQIVNDFQKGDIAEGYSVSREKKESFPLTVTSAQKNPTAFYLCASSQGGNLGDTQYFGPGTRLTVL.